This TCR beta chain was identified during a study of blood T cell repertoires in COVID-19. Allocation to cohorts depended on clinical history reported by the participants. Here immunoSEQ multiplex PCR was the method, and the copy in TCRdb shows in-frame clones only, minus some. The sample carries about 220,000 clones, around 83% recorded once. V was pared by 4 bases and J by 0 bases, with 10 bases between. Germline V gene data show CDR1 as SGHDN and CDR2 as FVKESK. The CDR3 is made up of 14 amino acids. V gene TRBV14 combines with J gene TRBJ2-7; D ambiguous. The sequencing sample was made of PBMCs or T cells enriched from blood (not recorded which). This sequence originates from a woman between 40 and 50 years old with acute COVID-19. The CDR3: CASSPKTPSYEQYF. For the CDR3, the DNA is TGTGCCAGCAGCCCAAAGACTCCCTCCTACGAGCAGTACTTC.